This TCR beta chain is from a study of vaccination and CD4 T cells after COVID-19. Study as a whole: There were six male and four female convalescents, and two of them were Hispanic. Cells were stimulated with overlapping spike peptide pools from SARS-CoV-2, HCoV-NL63, HCoV-OC43 and HCoV-229E. Study observations and caveats: Only after vaccination were a median roughly 86% of convalescents' reactive clones seen.

As for treatment: approximately nine-day PBMC culture with coronavirus spike peptide pools or control peptides (ViraFEST assay). Pre-COVID-19 pandemic sampling (2011-2018) yielded the unexposed donor's CD4+ T cells. Each of days 3 and 7 saw half the medium replaced by fresh IL-2 medium. With respect to this clonotype: Its antigen is unknown.

Once obtained from cultured CD4+ T cells, the DNA was sequenced using the Oncomine TCR Beta short-read assay. It was cultured CD4+ T cells from which genomic DNA was extracted. TCRdb redid the calling of the PCR reads with MiXCR, one entry per CDR3 protein. Found here are some 9,000 distinct CDR3 sequences, more than 25% of them singletons; the top ten hold about 23%. CDR3 length: 15 residues. The trim removed 5 bases at V and 1 base at J, leaving 7 bases unmatched. CDR1 is SGHVS and CDR2 is FQNEAQ in the germline V gene. The J gene is TRBJ1-1, the V gene TRBV7-8, with 7 bases identical to TRBD1. Sequencing used CD4+ T cells from blood, cultured in vitro. The sequence derives from a human donor in good health. This CDR3 is CASSPYRGRNTEAFF. The CDR3 DNA follows: TGTGCCAGCAGCCCCTACAGGGGCCGGAACACTGAAGCTTTCTTT.